This T cell receptor beta chain was sequenced in a study of high-grade serous ovarian cancer treatment subgroups. Points from the study as a whole: Clonal relatedness tracked neoantigen level, and by trend copy number and mutation load. Tumors within one patient showed repertoire similarity of about 0.11 to 0.85. Without spatial data, bulk sequencing limits insight into HGSC tumor diversity. Repertoire analysis covered CDR3 alone, not CDR1 or CDR2.

The CDR3 sequence is 12 residues long. Trimming took 2 bases from V and 4 from J, leaving 3 bases between them. Per the germline V gene, CDR1 is MNHEY and CDR2 is SVGAGI. With respect to this clone: Its specificity is not known.

Libraries were prepared by immunoSEQ multiplex PCR; TCRdb keeps only in-frame clonotypes and omits some of them. The sample lists more than 950 clones; 70% to 80% were seen once. The tumor samples were collected prior to definitive surgery or chemotherapy. Input material: tumor tissue. The clonotype originates from a human donor with high-grade serous ovarian cancer. This chain connects TRBV6-5 to TRBJ1-5; D gene ambiguous. CDR3 DNA: TGTGCCAGCAGTTACCAAAATCAGCCCCAGCATTTT. Encoded protein: CASSYQNQPQHF.